These 21 T cell receptor beta chains were all obtained from the same sample, sequenced in a study. TCRdb re-called the 5' RACE reads through MiXCR, storing one row per CDR3 protein. Among around 270 distinct CDR3 sequences listed, roughly 13% were seen once. The sequencing sample was made of effector memory T cells from blood PBMCs. The subset is: effector memory CD4+ T cells. The receptors were gathered from a female donor with HIV.

The sample holds a few counts of this clonotype. J is TRBJ1-2 and V is TRBV5-8; 7 bases are a match to TRBD1. V trimming: 0 bases; J trimming: 4 bases; junction bases outside the gene matches: 15. CDR3 length: 18 amino acids. CDR1 SGHTS and CDR2 YDEGEE come from the germline V gene. CDR3 nucleotide sequence: TGTGCCAGCAGCTTGGGACCATTCCGGGACAGTAACCCCTATGGCTACACCTTC. Its protein product is CASSLGPFRDSNPYGYTF.

Remarks on this clonotype: With a much larger clone just one base away, this may be a read error. V is TRBV10-2 and J is TRBJ2-1, with D possibly being TRBD1 (6 bases). This CDR3 is built from 13 residues. Deletions cut 8 bases from V and 3 bases from J, with 11 bases between. The germline CDR1 and CDR2 sequences are WSHSY and SAAADI. CDR3 sequence reads: CASGQGFYNEQFF. The CDR3 DNA is TGCGCCAGCGGGCAGGGGTTCTACAATGAGCAGTTCTTC.

This clonotype was seen more than once but under ten times. The genes are TRBV20-1 and TRBJ2-1; either TRBD1 or TRBD2 may supply D (6 bases each). The CDR3 covers 16 residues. V was pared by 0 bases and J by 4 bases, with 16 bases between. Per the germline V gene, CDR1 is DFQATT and CDR2 is SNEGSKA (reference sequence). CDR3 region: CSARDSGGPGYNEQFF. The CDR3 region has the DNA TGCAGTGCTAGAGATAGTGGGGGGCCTGGATACAATGAGCAGTTCTTC.

The rearrangement links TRBV4-1 to TRBJ2-1; D possibly matches TRBD1 or TRBD2 (5 bases each). Germline-derived CDR1 and CDR2 are MGHRA and YSYEKL. V was clipped by 0 bases and J by 10 bases, with 10 bases between them. The length of the CDR3 is 13 residues. CDR3 bases: TGCGCCAGCAGCCAAGATCGGGGCTACGAGCAGTTCTTC. This encodes CASSQDRGYEQFF.

The gene calls are TRBV5-8 and TRBJ1-4, with D possibly matching TRBD1 (6 bases). V lost 4 bases and J 0 bases, leaving 13 bases between the germline ends. The CDR3 loop spans 16 amino acids. Germline V CDR1 and CDR2: SGHTS, YDEGEE. The CDR3: CASSPMGASTNEKLFF. CDR3 sequence (DNA): TGTGCCAGCAGCCCCATGGGGGCCTCAACTAATGAAAAACTGTTTTTT.

This clonotype was seen a few times. The V call is TRBV20-1, the J call TRBJ2-4; 7 positions agree with TRBD2. Germline V gives CDR1 DFQATT, CDR2 SNEGSKA (reference sequence). Germline trimming cut 3 bases from V and 6 bases from J; bases unmatched to any gene: 8. The CDR3 contains 14 residues. The CDR3 region is CSARAGGGGNIQYF. DNA of the CDR3: TGCAGTGCTAGGGCGGGCGGGGGTGGAAACATTCAGTACTTC.

The chain recombines TRBV7-2 with TRBJ1-2, with TRBD1 matching over 7 bases. Germline V CDR1 and CDR2: SGHTA, FQGNSA. There are 12 residues in the CDR3. The V segment lost 4 bases and the J segment 13 bases; nucleotides outside the gene matches: 9. In nucleotides, the CDR3 is TGTGCCAGCAGCTCCGACAGGGTCCGTAGCACCTTC. The encoded protein is CASSSDRVRSTF.

In this sample, this clonotype is large. The V call is TRBV6-1, the J call TRBJ2-3, with 9 bases identical to TRBD1. This CDR3 has 16 amino acids. Germline V gives CDR1 MNHNS, CDR2 SASEGT. Trimming removed 2 bases from V and 6 bases from J; junction bases left unmatched: 9. CDR3 DNA sequence: TGTGCCAGCAGTGAATTAGACAGGGGGTTGGCGGATACGCAGTATTTT. This codes for CASSELDRGLADTQYF.

This clonotype was counted only a few times. This rearrangement joins TRBV9 to TRBJ2-2; maybe TRBD2 (5 bases). V was shortened by 6 bases and J by 1 base, with 10 bases between the two germline ends. The CDR3 runs 14 residues. Germline assignment: CDR1 SGDLS and CDR2 YYNGEE. As DNA, the CDR3 is TGTGCCAGCACGGCTGGGAGGAACACCGGGGAGCTGTTTTTT. It specifies CASTAGRNTGELFF.

This chain uses TRBV20-1 with TRBJ2-1, with TRBD2 matching over 7 bases. The germline V gene encodes CDR1 DFQATT and CDR2 SNEGSKA (reference sequence). J lost 9 bases, V lost 5 bases, and 13 bases had no gene match. The CDR3 is 14 amino acids. CDR3 region: CSAPEGGRGLEQFF. The CDR3, as DNA: TGCAGTGCTCCCGAGGGCGGGAGAGGGCTTGAGCAGTTCTTC.

V is TRBV30 and J is TRBJ1-4, with no clear D. The V and J ends lost 6 bases and 0 bases respectively, with 11 bases between them. The CDR3 sequence is 14 residues long. CDR1 and CDR2 from the germline V gene are GTSNPN and SVGIG (reference sequence). The CDR3 DNA sequence: TGTGCCTGCTTCCCGTCAGCAACTAATGAAAAACTGTTTTTT. Its translation: CACFPSATNEKLFF.

This rearrangement joins TRBV5-1 to TRBJ2-1; weak D call: TRBD2 (5 bases). Germline V gene data show CDR1 as SGHRS and CDR2 as YFSETQ. The CDR3 is 13 amino acids. Trimming removed 7 bases from V and 8 bases from J, with 16 bases in between. CDR3 amino acids: CASAVASSDEQFF. As DNA, the CDR3 is TGCGCCAGCGCGGTGGCTAGTAGCGATGAGCAGTTCTTC.

This clonotype has a handful of counts. This chain connects TRBV6-2 or TRBV6-3 to TRBJ2-1, with TRBD1 identical over 7 bases. This CDR3 spans 14 amino acids. The J segment lost 6 bases and the V segment lost 6 bases, leaving 8 bases of the junction unmatched. Germline V gives CDR1 MNHEY, CDR2 SVGEGT. For the CDR3, the DNA is TGTGCCAGCAGAGGACAGGATAGGGGCAATGAGCAGTTCTTC. Amino acid sequence: CASRGQDRGNEQFF.

Only a few counts were recorded for this clonotype. CDR3 nucleotide sequence: TGTGCCAGCAGACGGCAGCGGGAGGCCTCCTACAATGAGCAGTTCTTC. As protein: CASRRQREASYNEQFF. The rearrangement joins TRBV12-3 or TRBV12-4 to TRBJ2-1; 9 bases map to TRBD2. The CDR3 is 16 residues long. The trim removed 6 bases at V and 0 bases at J, leaving 6 bases unmatched.

This clonotype showed up just a few times. The V call is TRBV20-1, the J call TRBJ1-4; D is undetermined. Per germline, CDR1 DFQATT and CDR2 SNEGSKA (reference sequence). Trimming pared 5 bases from V and 1 base from J, leaving 14 bases between. This CDR3 is 15 amino acids long. The CDR3 region is CSASTFLGTNEKLFF. For the CDR3, the DNA is TGCAGTGCTTCTACTTTTTTGGGAACTAATGAAAAACTGTTTTTT.

As to this clonotype: One end of the junction varies from germline; a read error may be responsible. V and J are TRBV7-7 and TRBJ2-2; 9 bases agree with TRBD2. The CDR3 spans 15 residues. The V gene's germline CDR1 is SSHAT and CDR2 FNYEAQ (reference sequence). CDR3 nucleotide sequence: TGTGCTAGCAGCCCGAGCGGGAGGTCCACCGGGGAGCTGTTTTTT. Amino acid sequence: CASSPSGRSTGELFF.

The rearrangement uses TRBV6-2 or TRBV6-3 and TRBJ2-2; 10 bases map to TRBD2. The ends lost 2 bases at V and 0 bases at J; junction bases unmatched: 3. Germline CDR1 is MNHEY and CDR2 is SVGEGT. The CDR3 spans 17 residues. CDR3 sequence reads: CASSYLAGVSNTGELFF. The CDR3 bases are TGTGCCAGCAGTTACCTAGCGGGGGTCTCGAACACCGGGGAGCTGTTTTTT.

V and J are TRBV10-3 and TRBJ1-6, with D perhaps TRBD1 (5 bases). The CDR3 sequence is 14 residues long. V lost 6 bases and J 3 bases, leaving 9 bases between the germline ends. Germline CDR1 and CDR2: ENHRY and SYGVKD. This CDR3 is CAISLDSYNSPLHF. For the CDR3, the DNA is TGTGCCATCAGCCTTGACAGCTATAATTCACCCCTCCACTTT.

By share, this clonotype counts as large. This chain uses TRBV10-3 with TRBJ1-5; the D gene is possibly TRBD1 (5 bases). This CDR3 spans 14 amino acids. The germline V and J ends were trimmed by 2 bases and 6 bases, with 11 bases remaining between them. Germline V gene lookup returns CDR1 ENHRY and CDR2 SYGVKD. Here the CDR3 reads CAISEGGKGQPQHF. The CDR3 bases are TGTGCCATCAGTGAGGGGGGGAAGGGTCAGCCCCAGCATTTT.

This clonotype counts as large. V usage is TRBV10-3 and J usage is TRBJ1-1, with TRBD1 matching over 8 bases. Germline CDR1 is ENHRY and CDR2 is SYGVKD. The CDR3 loop spans 14 amino acids. J lost 1 base, V lost 6 bases, and 4 bases had no gene match. This chain's CDR3 is CAIRPGGENTEAFF. CDR3 bases: TGTGCCATCAGGCCAGGGGGCGAGAACACTGAAGCTTTCTTT.

This clonotype is large by share. The V and J genes are TRBV6-4 and TRBJ2-3; 13 nucleotides agree with TRBD2. Germline CDR1 is MRHNA and CDR2 is SNTAGT. The CDR3 is 17 amino acids. Germline trimming cut 0 bases from V and 2 bases from J; bases unmatched to any gene: 2. The CDR3 is CASSDSGTSGTTDTQYF. In nucleotides, the CDR3 is TGTGCCAGCAGTGACTCCGGGACTAGCGGGACCACAGATACGCAGTATTTT.